This TCR beta chain was obtained from a study of OX40 agonist ivuxolimab in advanced cancers. Study results and caveats: CD8+ T cells were the subset that, on average, had more expanded clones than CD4+.

Assay: immunoSEQ multiplex PCR; the TCRdb copy retains only in-frame clones and omits some. The table records fewer than 40,000 clones, 70% to 80% of them present only once. As concerns this clone: Its specificity is unknown.

This specimen consisted of CD4+ or CD8+ T cells sorted from blood, obtained in a trial of the OX40 agonist ivuxolimab. This sequence was found in an adult with an advanced solid tumor such as melanoma, head and neck, liver or kidney cancer.

The CDR3 spells CASSGGRLGDYGYTF. CDR3 nucleotides: TGTGCCAGCAGCGGAGGGCGGTTGGGCGACTATGGCTACACCTTC. V and J are TRBV5-6 and TRBJ1-2, with D uncertain. V lost 4 bases and J 3 bases, leaving 16 bases between the germline ends. The V gene's germline CDR1 is SGHDT and CDR2 YYEEEE. The CDR3 runs 15 residues.